Below, 23 T cell receptor beta chains from the same sample are listed, as sequenced in a study of blood T cell repertoires in COVID-19. The data were produced by immunoSEQ multiplex PCR, yet TCRdb's version contains in-frame clones alone and is incomplete. The repertoire holds 450,000 to 500,000 clones, with approximately 85% as singletons. Sequenced: peripheral blood. These receptors came from a human donor in a cohort sampled during active COVID-19.

For the CDR3, the DNA is TGTGCCAGCAGCCATAGCGGGAGGGCCGAGACAGATACGCAGTATTTT. Its protein is CASSHSGRAETDTQYF. The V gene is TRBV9, the J gene TRBJ2-3; 11 bases fit TRBD2. The CDR3 is 16 amino acids. The V gene's germline CDR1 is SGDLS and CDR2 YYNGEE. The V gene end was trimmed by 4 bases and the J gene end by 3 bases; junction bases not matched to a gene: 7.

The rearrangement joins TRBV7-9 to TRBJ2-5, with D possibly TRBD2 on 5 matching bases. Between the trimmed V and J ends, which lost 5 bases and 2 bases, there was a span of 9 bases. The CDR3 is 13 amino acids. CDR1 and CDR2 (germline): SEHNR, FQNEAQ (reference sequence). The CDR3: CASSIRGQETQYF. CDR3 nucleotide sequence: TGTGCCAGCAGCATCCGGGGACAAGAGACCCAGTACTTC.

The rearrangement uses TRBV5-4 and TRBJ2-5, with 14 bases matching TRBD2. Trimming took 4 bases from V and 2 from J; bases not matched to a gene: 4. This CDR3 comprises 16 residues. Germline V gene lookup returns CDR1 SGHNT and CDR2 YYREEE (reference sequence). The CDR3 here is CASSPTSGRGQETQYF. Here the CDR3 DNA reads TGTGCCAGCAGCCCGACTAGCGGGAGGGGTCAAGAGACCCAGTACTTC.

The CDR3 DNA reads TGCAGCGTTGCAGTACACGGGGGACAGGGAGTTAGTGGCTACACCTTC. This gives the protein CSVAVHGGQGVSGYTF. The chain recombines TRBV29-1 with TRBJ1-2; TRBD1 matches at 9 bases. CDR1 SQVTM and CDR2 ANQGSEA come from the germline V gene. With V trimmed by 4 bases and J by 7 bases, 16 bases remained unmatched. The CDR3 spans 16 residues.

The chain carries TRBV6-5 and TRBJ2-3, with TRBD1 matching over 11 bases. Germline CDR1 is MNHEY and CDR2 is SVGAGI. The CDR3 sequence is 14 residues long. V lost 6 bases, J lost 4 bases, and 3 bases stayed unmatched. CDR3 nucleotide sequence: TGTGCCAGCAGCCCGGGACAGGGGGCAGATACGCAGTATTTT. Its translation is CASSPGQGADTQYF.

The chain links TRBV5-8 to TRBJ2-7; TRBD2 might be the D (5 bases). CDR3 size: 13 residues. The V end lost 2 bases, the J end lost 4 bases, and 10 bases lay between the germline ends. CDR1 and CDR2 (germline): SGHTS, YDEGEE. The CDR3 reads CASSFVRAYEQYF. CDR3 DNA: TGTGCCAGCAGCTTCGTGAGGGCATACGAGCAGTACTTC. Looking up the rest from reference TRBV5-8 and TRBJ2-7 gives the full variable domain: EAGVTQSPTHLIKTRGQQATLRCSPISGHTSVYWYQQALGLGLQFLLWYDEGEERNRGNFPPRFSGRQFPNYSSELNVNALELEDSALYLCASSFVRAYEQYFGPGTRLTVT.

About this clone: Other nucleotide sequences from this sample produce the same CDR3. V and J are TRBV28 and TRBJ1-5, with TRBD1 matching over 8 bases. V gave up 9 bases and J gave up 6 bases; unmatched junction bases: 10. This CDR3 is built from 14 residues. In germline, CDR1 is MDHEN, CDR2 SYDVKM. This CDR3 reads CASSSGGSGQPQHF. The CDR3 region has the DNA TGTGCCAGTTCCTCAGGGGGCTCGGGTCAGCCCCAGCATTTT.

Only one count was recorded for this clone. The chain combines TRBV7-2 with TRBJ2-1; 13 nucleotides align to TRBD2. The germline CDR1 and CDR2 sequences are SGHTA and FQGNSA. Trimming removed 3 bases from V and 14 bases from J; junction bases left unmatched: 4. This CDR3 comprises 13 residues. Here the CDR3 reads CASSFGLAGAKFF. The DNA of the CDR3 is TGTGCCAGCAGCTTCGGACTAGCGGGAGCAAAGTTCTTC.

This chain connects TRBV4-2 to TRBJ2-7; D possibly corresponds to TRBD2 (6 bases). Germline V lookup: CDR1 LGHNA, CDR2 YNFKEQ. Trimming left V 4 bases short and J 0 bases short, with 16 bases between. The CDR3 is 16 residues long. This chain's CDR3 is CASSPVAGRSSYEQYF. DNA of the CDR3: TGTGCCAGCAGCCCCGTAGCTGGGAGGAGCTCCTACGAGCAGTACTTC.

CDR3 coding DNA: TGTGCCAGCACCGAAGCGGGGGGGGCTGGGGCCAACGTCCTGACTTTC. It encodes CASTEAGGAGANVLTF. This chain connects TRBV3-1 (or the pseudogene TRBV3-2) to TRBJ2-6, with 10 bases fitting TRBD2. The J segment lost 2 bases and the V segment lost 7 bases, leaving 5 bases of the junction unmatched. The germline V gene has CDR1 LGHDT and CDR2 YNNKEL (reference sequence). This CDR3 is 16 amino acids long.

J is TRBJ1-3 and V is TRBV6-5; the match to TRBD1 covers 7 bases. The CDR3 sequence is 13 residues long. The junction had 3 bases not matched to a gene; V was cut back by 8 bases and J by 2 bases. Germline V CDR1 and CDR2: MNHEY, SVGAGI. CDR3 coding DNA: TGTGCCAGCGGACAGGACGCTGGAAACACCATATATTTT. Translation gives CASGQDAGNTIYF.

The rearrangement uses TRBV5-1 and TRBJ2-3; D gene uncertain. V shed 0 bases and J shed 0 bases, with 14 bases lying between them. The CDR3 covers 17 residues. Germline-derived CDR1 and CDR2 are SGHRS and YFSETQ. The CDR3 nucleotides read TGCGCCAGCAGCTTGGGAATTGGAGATTCTAGCACAGATACGCAGTATTTT. The encoded protein is CASSLGIGDSSTDTQYF.

The chain has TRBV2 and TRBJ1-2, with D uncertain. The germline gives CDR1 SNHLY, CDR2 FYNNEI. Between the trimmed V and J ends, which lost 7 bases and 0 bases, there was a span of 9 bases. The CDR3 consists of 13 residues. CDR3 sequence (DNA): TGTGCCAGCATTGCAGTTCCTAACTATGGCTACACCTTC. This sequence encodes CASIAVPNYGYTF.

This sequence joins TRBV11-2 and TRBJ2-7, with D perhaps TRBD2 (6 bases). V was trimmed by 1 base and J by 4 bases, leaving 14 bases between them. The germline gives CDR1 SGHAT, CDR2 FQNNGV. CDR3 length: 15 residues. Here the CDR3 DNA reads TGTGCCAGCAGCTTAGGGAGGGCTCCCCGTTACGAGCAGTACTTC. It is translated as CASSLGRAPRYEQYF.

The V call is TRBV7-8, the J call TRBJ1-2, with 8 positions matching TRBD1. This CDR3 region has 15 residues. The V segment lost 1 base and the J segment 7 bases; nucleotides outside the gene matches: 8. Looked up from germline, CDR1 is SGHVS and CDR2 is FQNEAQ. The CDR3 spells CASSLVGTGEGGYTF. In nucleotides, the CDR3 is TGTGCCAGCAGCTTAGTAGGGACAGGTGAGGGTGGCTACACCTTC.

This chain uses TRBV14 with TRBJ2-3; D is undetermined. The CDR3 loop spans 12 amino acids. Germline CDR1 reads SGHDN; CDR2 reads FVKESK. Trimming cost V 0 bases and J 6 bases, with 4 bases left between them. In DNA, the CDR3 is TGTGCCAGCAGCCAAGACGTGGATACGCAGTATTTT. Translating gives CASSQDVDTQYF.

The gene calls are TRBV6-5 and TRBJ2-7, with a possible D match to TRBD2 (6 bases). The CDR3 covers 13 residues. From germline, CDR1 is MNHEY and CDR2 SVGAGI. The germline V and J ends were trimmed by 6 bases and 7 bases, with 16 bases remaining between them. In nucleotides, the CDR3 is TGTGCCAGCAGGGAGGGGTTTGCCCGGGAGCAGTACTTC. Protein product: CASREGFAREQYF.

The CDR3 DNA is TGTGCCATCAGTGAGTCCGGGACAGGGGTTGAAAAACTGTTTTTT. It is translated as CAISESGTGVEKLFF. The rearrangement uses TRBV10-3 and TRBJ1-4, with TRBD1 matching over 10 bases. The CDR3 is made up of 15 amino acids. Germline CDR1 is ENHRY and CDR2 is SYGVKD. With 0 bases clipped from V and 7 bases from J, the junction kept 2 bases outside the gene matches.

The chain uses TRBV5-1 and TRBJ1-6; possibly TRBD1 for D (5 bases). Germline V gene data show CDR1 as SGHRS and CDR2 as YFSETQ. CDR3 length: 15 amino acids. The germline V and J ends were trimmed by 0 bases and 7 bases, with 11 bases remaining between them. CDR3 residues: CASSLESGKNSPLHF. The CDR3 DNA is TGCGCCAGCAGCTTGGAGTCAGGGAAAAATTCACCCCTCCACTTT.

J is TRBJ2-5 and V is TRBV27; D perhaps matches TRBD2 (6 bases). CDR3 size: 14 residues. Germline V CDR1 and CDR2: MNHEY, SMNVEV (reference sequence). Trimming pared 3 bases from V and 5 bases from J, leaving 13 bases between. CDR3 residues: CASSFRDSEETQYF. CDR3 nucleotides: TGTGCCAGCAGTTTTCGGGACTCCGAGGAGACCCAGTACTTC.

The CDR3 protein is CSVGKSQGTEAFF. DNA of the CDR3: TGCAGCGTGGGGAAATCTCAGGGGACTGAAGCTTTCTTT. The chain joins TRBV29-1 to TRBJ1-1, with D perhaps TRBD1 (6 bases). Germline V lookup: CDR1 SQVTM, CDR2 ANQGSEA. V lost 6 bases, J lost 5 bases, and 16 bases lay in between. The CDR3 sequence is 13 residues long.

The V call is TRBV29-1, the J call TRBJ2-5, with a weak D call TRBD2 (5 bases). The CDR3 has 13 residues. Trimming shortened V by 6 bases and J by 2 bases, and 13 bases separated the two germline ends. CDR1 is SQVTM, CDR2 ANQGSEA, per germline. This CDR3 reads CSVPGEWQETQYF. The DNA for the CDR3 is TGCAGCGTGCCCGGGGAGTGGCAAGAGACCCAGTACTTC.

The gene calls are TRBV18 and TRBJ1-1; D gene uncertain. CDR1 is KGHSH, CDR2 LQKENI, per germline. Trimming took off 0 bases at V and 4 bases at J, with 15 bases between the two ends. The CDR3 runs 16 residues. DNA of the CDR3: TGTGCCAGCTCACCACCCGTCCGACCTACGGGCACTGAAGCTTTCTTT. Its translation is CASSPPVRPTGTEAFF.